Presented here are 17 T cell receptor beta chains from one specimen sequenced in a study of blood T cells in healthy people across ages. A second PCR, run for about 7 to 11 cycles, used a sample-barcoded 5' primer plus a J-beta primer mix. TCRdb redid the calling of the 5' RACE reads with MiXCR, one entry per CDR3 protein. This sample has hundreds of thousands of distinct CDR3 sequences, with 25% to 30% found just once. The sequencing sample was made of blood. The receptors were gathered from a woman at least 80 years old in good health.

Comment on this clonotype: A read error is possible here, since a much larger clone lies one base away. The rearrangement uses TRBV5-1 and TRBJ2-5, with 7 bases aligning to TRBD1. The CDR3 extends over 17 amino acids. The V gene end was trimmed by 6 bases and the J gene end by 11 bases; junction bases not matched to a gene: 25. Germline V CDR1 and CDR2: SGHRS, YFSETQ. The CDR3 region has the DNA TGCGCCAGCACCTCTTATACCGGGACAGCCAAACTCAATGAGCAGTACTTC. Translation gives CASTSYTGTAKLNEQYF.

This clonotype was observed many times. CDR3 sequence: CASSYPTGTSGTDTQYF. CDR3 DNA: TGTGCCAGCAGCTATCCGACCGGGACTAGCGGCACAGATACGCAGTATTTT. The gene calls are TRBV11-2 and TRBJ2-3; 10 bases line up with TRBD2. The germline CDR1 and CDR2 sequences are SGHAT and FQNNGV. J was trimmed by 1 base and V by 4 bases; bases with no gene match: 8. This CDR3 comprises 17 residues. Full variable domain (outside the CDR3, taken from reference TRBV11-2 and TRBJ2-3): EAGVAQSPRYKIIEKRQSVAFWCNPISGHATLYWYQQILGQGPKLLIQFQNNGVVDDSQLPKDRFSAERLKGVDSTLKIQPAKLEDSAVYLCASSYPTGTSGTDTQYFGPGTRLTVL.

In this sample, this clonotype turned up many times. DNA for the CDR3: TGTGCCAGCAGCCCGACTAGCGGGGGGGCCTCAGATACGCAGTATTTT. It specifies CASSPTSGGASDTQYF. J is TRBJ2-3 and V is TRBV7-2, with 14 bases fitting TRBD2. The germline CDR1 and CDR2 sequences are SGHTA and FQGNSA. V was pared by 5 bases and J by 4 bases, with 5 bases of the junction left unmatched. There are 16 residues in the CDR3.

There are many counts of this clonotype. V gene TRBV20-1 combines with J gene TRBJ1-6; perhaps TRBD1 as D (5 bases). CDR1 is DFQATT and CDR2 is SNEGSKA in the germline V gene (reference sequence). The ends were cut back, 0 bases at V and 3 bases at J, with 15 bases in the middle. CDR3 length: 17 residues. CDR3 region: CSARDSAGDLYNSPLHF. CDR3 bases: TGCAGTGCTAGAGATTCAGCGGGGGACCTCTATAATTCACCCCTCCACTTT.

This clonotype was found many times. The rearrangement uses TRBV11-2 and TRBJ2-3; 8 bases fit TRBD1. V lost 3 bases and J lost 3; bases outside the gene matches: 8. The length of the CDR3 is 16 residues. CDR1 is SGHAT and CDR2 is FQNNGV in the germline V gene. The CDR3 is CASSFRDRIRTDTQYF. CDR3 coding DNA: TGTGCCAGCAGCTTCCGGGACAGGATAAGGACAGATACGCAGTATTTT.

Of note for this clonotype: A much larger clone differs by one base, so this may be a read error. The chain links TRBV11-2 to TRBJ1-2; a possible D gene is TRBD1 (6 bases). This CDR3 comprises 14 residues. Looked up from germline, CDR1 is SGHAT and CDR2 is FQNNGV. CDR3 bases: TGTGCCAGCAGCTTATCGGGGGCGCCAAATGGCTGCACCTTC. It is translated as CASSLSGAPNGCTF.

Only one count was recorded for this clonotype. The DNA of the CDR3 is TGTGCCGGAGCCAGGGGGCTGGAAGAGACCCAGTACTTC. Its translation: CAGARGLEETQYF. This sequence joins TRBV18 and TRBJ2-7; 8 bases are shared with TRBD1. With the DNA end fitting TRBJ2-5 better, the J assignment may be wrong. The length of the CDR3 is 13 residues. The V gene's germline CDR1 is KGHSH and CDR2 LQKENI.

The sample holds a few counts of this clonotype. The J gene is TRBJ2-5, the V gene TRBV5-6, with 8 bases identical to TRBD1. This CDR3 has 17 amino acids. CDR1 is SGHDT and CDR2 is YYEEEE in the germline V gene. V lost 0 bases to trimming and J lost 11 bases; unmatched junction nucleotides: 18. The CDR3 sequence is CASSLVGGARGPGEQYF. In nucleotides, the CDR3 is TGTGCCAGCAGCTTGGTCGGCGGCGCCAGGGGGCCAGGGGAGCAGTACTTC. Complete variable domain (other parts from reference TRBV5-6 and TRBJ2-5): DAGVTQSPTHLIKTRGQQVTLRCSPKSGHDTVSWYQQALGQGPQFIFQYYEEEERQRGNFPDRFSGHQFPNYSSELNVNALLLGDSALYLCASSLVGGARGPGEQYFGPGTRLLVL.

The sample holds a few counts of this clonotype. The chain carries TRBV11-1 and TRBJ2-7, with 7 bases identical to TRBD1. CDR1 and CDR2 from the germline V gene are SGHAT and FQDESV (reference sequence). CDR3 length: 13 amino acids. Trimming cost V 7 bases and J 1 base; bases outside gene matches: 4. The CDR3 nucleotides read TGTGCCAGCAACGGCAGGGGGTCCTACGAGCAGTACTTC. This sequence encodes CASNGRGSYEQYF.

The V gene is TRBV10-3, the J gene TRBJ2-7, with TRBD1 as a possible D gene (6 bases). The CDR3 consists of 14 residues. Germline V gene data show CDR1 as ENHRY and CDR2 as SYGVKD. Trimming removed 10 bases at V and 1 base at J, with 17 bases between. CDR3 residues: CASSSARGSYEQYF. The CDR3, as DNA: TGTGCCAGCAGCTCCGCCAGGGGATCCTACGAGCAGTACTTC.

The genes are TRBV5-4 and TRBJ2-2; D may correspond to TRBD1 or TRBD2 (7 bases each). V was trimmed by 2 bases and J by 5 bases, leaving 16 bases between them. The germline gives CDR1 SGHNT, CDR2 YYREEE (reference sequence). The CDR3 is made up of 16 amino acids. Written as DNA, the CDR3 is TGTGCCAGCAGCTTTGGACAGGCGCGGGGGACCGGGGAGCTGTTTTTT. It specifies CASSFGQARGTGELFF.

This clonotype was detected many times. The J gene is TRBJ1-2, the V gene TRBV6-5; D is unclear. From germline, CDR1 is MNHEY and CDR2 SVGAGI. The CDR3 runs 14 residues. Trimming pared 7 bases from V and 3 bases from J, leaving 15 bases between. The CDR3 DNA reads TGTGCCAGCACCGACCCCCAGGTGGACTATGGCTACACCTTC. It codes for CASTDPQVDYGYTF.

The chain employs TRBV10-3 and TRBJ2-5, with D possibly matching TRBD2 (6 bases). V lost 4 bases, J lost 4 bases, and 19 bases lay in between. The CDR3 spans 16 residues. Germline V gene sequence: CDR1 ENHRY, CDR2 SYGVKD. The DNA for the CDR3 is TGTGCCATCAGTGGGACCGACTTGGGGGGTCGAGAGACCCAGTACTTC. This codes for CAISGTDLGGRETQYF.

This clonotype was detected many times. The rearrangement links TRBV9 to TRBJ2-7; tentative D call: TRBD2 (8 bases). V was shortened by 0 bases and J by 1 base, with 20 bases between the two germline ends. Germline V lookup: CDR1 SGDLS, CDR2 YYNGEE. The CDR3 is 18 residues long. CDR3: CASSVGSGEQGRSYEQYF. The CDR3 DNA follows: TGTGCCAGCAGCGTAGGTAGCGGGGAACAGGGGCGATCCTACGAGCAGTACTTC.

The V and J genes are TRBV5-1 and TRBJ2-7; TRBD1 is a possible D gene (5 bases). This CDR3 has 15 amino acids. V gave up 4 bases and J gave up 1 base, with 15 bases separating them. Germline loops: CDR1 SGHRS, CDR2 YFSETQ. CDR3 bases: TGCGCCAGCAGCGTTAGCCCGACAGTATCCTACGAGCAGTACTTC. Its protein is CASSVSPTVSYEQYF.

This clonotype was picked up many times. The chain is built from TRBV9 and TRBJ2-5; TRBD1 matches at 8 bases. Germline loops: CDR1 SGDLS, CDR2 YYNGEE. V lost 3 bases, J lost 5 bases, and 9 bases stayed unmatched. The CDR3 totals 15 residues. The CDR3 here is CASSAPGGAEETQYF. For the CDR3, the DNA is TGTGCCAGCAGCGCCCCAGGGGGCGCGGAGGAGACCCAGTACTTC.

In this sample, this clonotype turned up many times. The CDR3 nucleotides read TGTGCCACCAGCAGAGCCCTGCCAGATACGCAGTATTTT. Its protein is CATSRALPDTQYF. The J gene is TRBJ2-3, the V gene TRBV15; D remains ambiguous. The CDR3 spans 13 residues. The V and J ends lost 1 base and 4 bases respectively, with 6 bases between them. Germline loops: CDR1 LNHNV, CDR2 YYDKDF (reference sequence).